The 9 T cell receptor beta chains in this list originate from one sample, sequenced in a study of T cells after yellow fever vaccination. TCRdb processed the 5' RACE reads anew with MiXCR; each CDR3 protein has one entry. The data hold 120,000 or so distinct CDR3 sequences, with roughly 15% observed a single time. The starting material was CD8+ T cells sorted from PBMCs, obtained 5 days after the yellow fever booster vaccination. All receptors derive from a man younger than 30 who received the YFV17D yellow fever vaccine.

This clonotype has just a few counts. The rearrangement uses TRBV4-2 and TRBJ2-2; 8 bases fit TRBD2. Per germline, CDR1 LGHNA and CDR2 YNFKEQ. This CDR3 has 17 residues. The V segment lost 2 bases and the J segment 4 bases; nucleotides outside the gene matches: 9. The CDR3: CASSQNRGGLGTGELFF. CDR3 nucleotide sequence: TGTGCCAGCAGCCAAAACCGGGGGGGCCTGGGCACCGGGGAGCTGTTTTTT.

This clonotype was detected once. The J gene is TRBJ1-6, the V gene TRBV6-2 or TRBV6-3; D unresolved. This CDR3 spans 14 amino acids. V shed 0 bases and J shed 9 bases, with 9 bases lying between them. Looked up from germline, CDR1 is MNHEY and CDR2 is SVGEGT. CDR3: CASSYSGVGSPLHF. Here the CDR3 DNA reads TGTGCCAGCAGTTACTCTGGGGTAGGTTCACCCCTCCACTTT.

This clonotype has just a few counts. The rearrangement links TRBV7-9 to TRBJ2-1, with 8 bases lining up with TRBD2. Germline CDR1 is SEHNR and CDR2 is FQNEAQ (reference sequence). The CDR3 runs to 16 residues. J was trimmed by 2 bases and V by 6 bases; bases with no gene match: 9. The CDR3 reads CASRDLGAGAYNEQFF. In DNA form, the CDR3 reads TGTGCCAGCAGAGATCTGGGAGCGGGGGCCTACAATGAGCAGTTCTTC. Full variable domain (rest looked up from reference TRBV7-9 and TRBJ2-1): DTGVSQNPRHKITKRGQNVTFRCDPISEHNRLYWYRQTLGQGPEFLTYFQNEAQLEKSRLLSDRFSAERPKGSFSTLEIQRTEQGDSAMYLCASRDLGAGAYNEQFFGPGTRLTVL.

The genes are TRBV6-5 and TRBJ2-4, with a tentative D call TRBD1 (5 bases). Trimming pared 8 bases from V and 0 bases from J, leaving 14 bases between. The CDR3 contains 15 residues. Germline V gene data show CDR1 as MNHEY and CDR2 as SVGAGI. CDR3 in amino acids: CASQTGWAAKNIQYF. For the CDR3, the DNA is TGTGCCAGCCAAACAGGCTGGGCAGCCAAAAACATTCAGTACTTC.

This clonotype turned up a few times. The chain joins TRBV5-1 to TRBJ2-7; D gene uncertain. V was pared by 0 bases and J by 0 bases, with 10 bases between. CDR3 length: 15 residues. CDR1 and CDR2 (germline): SGHRS, YFSETQ. The CDR3 DNA reads TGCGCCAGCAGCTTGGAGCCTGCCAGCTCCTACGAGCAGTACTTC. It is translated as CASSLEPASSYEQYF.

The V call is TRBV27, the J call TRBJ2-2; 10 positions agree with TRBD1. V lost 3 bases and J lost 5; bases outside the gene matches: 6. The CDR3 runs to 16 residues. Germline CDR1 is MNHEY and CDR2 is SMNVEV (reference sequence). CDR3 sequence (DNA): TGTGCCAGCAGTTTGCCGGGACAGGGGAAAACCGGGGAGCTGTTTTTT. It specifies CASSLPGQGKTGELFF.

This clonotype was recorded a few times. The chain joins TRBV7-9 to TRBJ1-1; D remains ambiguous. CDR3 length equals 13 residues. Germline V gene sequence: CDR1 SEHNR, CDR2 FQNEAQ (reference sequence). V shed 6 bases and J shed 0 bases, with 8 bases lying between them. CDR3 residues: CASRLNMNTEAFF. Here the CDR3 DNA reads TGTGCCAGCAGGCTGAATATGAACACTGAAGCTTTCTTT.

This clonotype has more than one count but fewer than ten. V gene TRBV5-1 combines with J gene TRBJ2-1, with TRBD2 identical over 15 bases. The CDR3 has 16 residues. CDR1 is SGHRS and CDR2 is YFSETQ in the germline V gene. J gave up 8 bases and V 4 bases, and 7 bases lay outside the gene matches. The DNA of the CDR3 is TGCGCCAGCAGCCTGGGACTAGCGGGGGGCGGCGATGAGCAGTTCTTC. Protein: CASSLGLAGGGDEQFF.

This clonotype was counted between two and nine times. DNA for the CDR3: TGTGCCAGCAGCGTAGAAAGGGTCGGTAATTCACCCCTCCACTTT. Its protein is CASSVERVGNSPLHF. The chain couples TRBV9 to TRBJ1-6; D is uncertain. V lost 0 bases to trimming and J lost 6 bases, with 10 bases between them. The CDR3 is 15 amino acids. CDR1 and CDR2 from the germline V gene are SGDLS and YYNGEE.